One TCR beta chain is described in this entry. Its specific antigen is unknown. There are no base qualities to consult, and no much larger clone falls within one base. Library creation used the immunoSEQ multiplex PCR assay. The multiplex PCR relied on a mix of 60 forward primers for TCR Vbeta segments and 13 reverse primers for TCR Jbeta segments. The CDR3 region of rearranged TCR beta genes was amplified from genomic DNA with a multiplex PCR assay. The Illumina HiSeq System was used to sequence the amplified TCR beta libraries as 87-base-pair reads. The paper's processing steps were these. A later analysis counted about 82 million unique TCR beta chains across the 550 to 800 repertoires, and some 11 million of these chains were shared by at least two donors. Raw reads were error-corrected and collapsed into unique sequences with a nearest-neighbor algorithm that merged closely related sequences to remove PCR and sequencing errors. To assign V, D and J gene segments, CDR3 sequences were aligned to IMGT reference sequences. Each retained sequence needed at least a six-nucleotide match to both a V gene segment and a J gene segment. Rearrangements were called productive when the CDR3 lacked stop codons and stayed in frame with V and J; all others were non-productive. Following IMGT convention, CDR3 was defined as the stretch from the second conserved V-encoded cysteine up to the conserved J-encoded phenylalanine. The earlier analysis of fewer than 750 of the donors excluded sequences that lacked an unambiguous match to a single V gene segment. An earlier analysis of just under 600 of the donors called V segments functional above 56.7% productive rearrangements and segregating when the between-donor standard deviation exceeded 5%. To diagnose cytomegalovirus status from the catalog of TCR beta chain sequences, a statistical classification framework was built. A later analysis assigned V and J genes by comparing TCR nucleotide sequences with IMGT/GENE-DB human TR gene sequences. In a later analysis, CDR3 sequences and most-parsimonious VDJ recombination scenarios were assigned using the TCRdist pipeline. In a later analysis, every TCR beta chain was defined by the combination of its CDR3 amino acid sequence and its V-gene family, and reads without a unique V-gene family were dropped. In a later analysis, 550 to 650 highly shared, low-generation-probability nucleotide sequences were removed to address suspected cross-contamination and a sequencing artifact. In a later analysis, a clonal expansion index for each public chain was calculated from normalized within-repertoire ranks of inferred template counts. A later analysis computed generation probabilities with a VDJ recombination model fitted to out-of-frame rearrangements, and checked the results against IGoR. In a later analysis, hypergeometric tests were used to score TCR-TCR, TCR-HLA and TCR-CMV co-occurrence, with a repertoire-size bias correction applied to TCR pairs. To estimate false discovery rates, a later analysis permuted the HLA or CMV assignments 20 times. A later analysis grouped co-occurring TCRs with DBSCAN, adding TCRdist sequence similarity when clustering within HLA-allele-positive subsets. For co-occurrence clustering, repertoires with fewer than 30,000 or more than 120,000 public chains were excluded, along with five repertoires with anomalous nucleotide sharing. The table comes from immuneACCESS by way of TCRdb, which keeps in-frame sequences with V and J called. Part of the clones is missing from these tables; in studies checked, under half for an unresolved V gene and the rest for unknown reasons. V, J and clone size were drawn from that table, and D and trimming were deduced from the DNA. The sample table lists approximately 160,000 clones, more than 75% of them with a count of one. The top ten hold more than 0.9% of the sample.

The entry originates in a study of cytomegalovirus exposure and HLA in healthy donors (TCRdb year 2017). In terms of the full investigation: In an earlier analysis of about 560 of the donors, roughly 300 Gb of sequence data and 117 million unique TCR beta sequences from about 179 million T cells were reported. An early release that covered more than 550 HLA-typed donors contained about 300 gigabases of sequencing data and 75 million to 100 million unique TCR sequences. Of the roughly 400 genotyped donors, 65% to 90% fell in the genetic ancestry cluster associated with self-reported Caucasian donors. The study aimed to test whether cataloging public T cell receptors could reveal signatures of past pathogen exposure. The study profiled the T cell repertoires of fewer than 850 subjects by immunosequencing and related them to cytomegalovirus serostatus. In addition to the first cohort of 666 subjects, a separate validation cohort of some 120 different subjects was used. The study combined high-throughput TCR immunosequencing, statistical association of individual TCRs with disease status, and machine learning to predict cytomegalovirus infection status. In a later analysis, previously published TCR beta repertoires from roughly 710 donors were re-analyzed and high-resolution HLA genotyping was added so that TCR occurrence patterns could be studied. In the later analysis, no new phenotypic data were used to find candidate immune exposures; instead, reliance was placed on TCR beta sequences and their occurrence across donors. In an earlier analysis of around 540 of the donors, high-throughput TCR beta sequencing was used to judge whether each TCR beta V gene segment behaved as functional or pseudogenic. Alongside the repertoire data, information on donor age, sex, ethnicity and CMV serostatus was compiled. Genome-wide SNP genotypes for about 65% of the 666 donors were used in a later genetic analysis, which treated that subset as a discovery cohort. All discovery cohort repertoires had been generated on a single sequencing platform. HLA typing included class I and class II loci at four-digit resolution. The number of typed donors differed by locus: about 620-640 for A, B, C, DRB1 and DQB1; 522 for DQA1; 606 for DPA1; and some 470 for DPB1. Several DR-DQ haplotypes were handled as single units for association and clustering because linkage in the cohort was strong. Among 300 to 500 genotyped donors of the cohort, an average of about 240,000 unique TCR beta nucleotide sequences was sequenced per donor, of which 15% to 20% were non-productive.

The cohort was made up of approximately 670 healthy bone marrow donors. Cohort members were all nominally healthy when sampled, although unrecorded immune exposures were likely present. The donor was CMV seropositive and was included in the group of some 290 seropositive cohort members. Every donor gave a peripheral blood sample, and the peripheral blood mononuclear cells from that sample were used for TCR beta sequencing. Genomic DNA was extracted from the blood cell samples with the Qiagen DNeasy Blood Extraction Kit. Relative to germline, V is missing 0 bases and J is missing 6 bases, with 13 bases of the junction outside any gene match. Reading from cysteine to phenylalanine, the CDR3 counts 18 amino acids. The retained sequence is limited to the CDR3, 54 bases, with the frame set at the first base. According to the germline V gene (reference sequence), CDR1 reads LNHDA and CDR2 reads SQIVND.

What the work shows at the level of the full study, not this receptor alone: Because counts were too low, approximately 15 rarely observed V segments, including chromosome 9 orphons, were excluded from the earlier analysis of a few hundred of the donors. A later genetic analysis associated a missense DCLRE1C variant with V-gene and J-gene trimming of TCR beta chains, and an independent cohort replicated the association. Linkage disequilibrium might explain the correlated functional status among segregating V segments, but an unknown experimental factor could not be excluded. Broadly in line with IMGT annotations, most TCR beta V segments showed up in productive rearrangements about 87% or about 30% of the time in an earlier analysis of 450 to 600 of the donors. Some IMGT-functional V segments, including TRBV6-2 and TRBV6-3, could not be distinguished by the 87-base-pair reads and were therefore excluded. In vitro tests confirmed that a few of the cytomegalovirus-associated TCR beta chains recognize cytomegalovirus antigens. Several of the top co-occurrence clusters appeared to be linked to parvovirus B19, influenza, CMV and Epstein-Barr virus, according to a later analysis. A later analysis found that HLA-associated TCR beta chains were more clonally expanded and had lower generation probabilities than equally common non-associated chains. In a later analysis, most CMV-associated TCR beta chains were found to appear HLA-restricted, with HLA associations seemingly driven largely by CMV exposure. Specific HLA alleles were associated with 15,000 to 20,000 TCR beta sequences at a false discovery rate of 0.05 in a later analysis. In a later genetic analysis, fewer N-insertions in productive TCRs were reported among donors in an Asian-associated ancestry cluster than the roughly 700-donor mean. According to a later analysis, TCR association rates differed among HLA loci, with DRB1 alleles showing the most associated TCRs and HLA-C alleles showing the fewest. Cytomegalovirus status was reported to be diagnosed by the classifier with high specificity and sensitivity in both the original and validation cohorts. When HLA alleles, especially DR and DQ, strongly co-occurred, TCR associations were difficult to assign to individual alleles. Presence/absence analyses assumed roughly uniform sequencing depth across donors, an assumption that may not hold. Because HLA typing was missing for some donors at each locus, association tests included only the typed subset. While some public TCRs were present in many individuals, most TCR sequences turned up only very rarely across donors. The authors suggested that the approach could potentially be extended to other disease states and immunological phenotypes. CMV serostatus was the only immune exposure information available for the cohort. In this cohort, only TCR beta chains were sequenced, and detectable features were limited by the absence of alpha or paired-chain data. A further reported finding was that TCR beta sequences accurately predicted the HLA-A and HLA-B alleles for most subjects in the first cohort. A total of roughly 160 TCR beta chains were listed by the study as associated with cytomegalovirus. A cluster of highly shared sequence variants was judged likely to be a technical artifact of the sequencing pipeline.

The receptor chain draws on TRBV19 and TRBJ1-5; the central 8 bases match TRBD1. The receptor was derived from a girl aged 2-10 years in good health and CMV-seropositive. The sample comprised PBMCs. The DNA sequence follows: TGTGCCAGTAGTATAGACCGGCACGGACAGGGAGGAGGTCAGCCCCAGCATTTT. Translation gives CASSIDRHGQGGGQPQHF. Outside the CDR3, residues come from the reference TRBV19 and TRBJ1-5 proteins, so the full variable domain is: DGGITQSPKYLFRKEGQNVTLSCEQNLNHDAMYWYRQDPGQGLRLIYYSQIVNDFQKGDIAEGYSVSREKKESFPLTVTSAQKNPTAFYLCASSIDRHGQGGGQPQHFGDGTRLSIL.